The clone carrying this TCR beta chain has just a few counts. Its antigen is not identified. This entry belongs to a study of T-cell reconstitution after alpha-beta-depleted transplantation in children. The trim removed 5 bases at V and 6 bases at J, leaving 7 bases unmatched. CDR3 length: 12 amino acids. Germline loops: CDR1 DFQATT, CDR2 SNEGSKA (reference sequence). Study-wide results and caveats: Several hundred rapidly expanded clones from non-depleted graft cells reportedly supplied alpha-beta T cells about two months post-transplant. The study traced high day-60 TCRbeta diversity in some patients to surviving recipient T cells and thymic progenitors. T-cell counts and diversity at one year following transplant were attributed mainly to newly produced T cells.

Preparation of the TCRbeta library was carried out with unique molecular identifiers. Via MiXCR, TCRdb re-called the PCR reads, giving one row per CDR3 protein. The sample lists about 510,000 distinct CDR3 sequences, approximately 10% occurring once. This chain joins TRBV20-1 and TRBJ2-7; 7 bases map to TRBD1. The TCR sequence derives from a female patient between 2 and 15 years old who had a stem cell transplant for aplastic anemia, so the T cells may come from the graft donor. Material: PBMCs, mostly from graft donor cells, obtained 180 days after TCRalphabeta/CD19-depleted stem cell transplant. DNA of the CDR3: TGCAGTGCTCCAAACACAGGGGCCGAGCAGTACTTC. Protein: CSAPNTGAEQYF.